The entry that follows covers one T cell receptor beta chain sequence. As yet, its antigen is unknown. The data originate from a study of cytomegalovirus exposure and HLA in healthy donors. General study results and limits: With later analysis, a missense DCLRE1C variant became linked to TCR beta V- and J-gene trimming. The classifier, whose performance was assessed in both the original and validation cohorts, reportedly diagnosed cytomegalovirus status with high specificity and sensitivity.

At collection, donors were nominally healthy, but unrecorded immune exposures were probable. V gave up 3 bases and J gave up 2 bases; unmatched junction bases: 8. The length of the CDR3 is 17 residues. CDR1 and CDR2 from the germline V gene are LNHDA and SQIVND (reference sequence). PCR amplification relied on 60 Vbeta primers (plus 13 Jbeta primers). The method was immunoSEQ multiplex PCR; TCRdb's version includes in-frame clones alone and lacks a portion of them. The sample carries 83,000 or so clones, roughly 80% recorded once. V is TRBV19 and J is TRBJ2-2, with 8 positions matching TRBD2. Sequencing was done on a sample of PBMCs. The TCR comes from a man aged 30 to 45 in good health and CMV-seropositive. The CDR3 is CASSMYSGDKNTGELFF. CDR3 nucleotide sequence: TGTGCCAGTAGTATGTATAGCGGGGATAAAAACACCGGGGAGCTGTTTTTT.